This T cell receptor beta chain is drawn from a study of regulatory T cells in long-lasting Graves disease. Across the study: Over 5 years of antithyroid drugs with positive TSH receptor antibodies was taken to mean persistent Graves' disease.

Building the TCR beta libraries relied on iRepertoire HTBI primers, and CDR3 regions underwent Arm-PCR. TCRdb independently ran MiXCR on the multiplex PCR reads; one entry per CDR3 protein. This repertoire shows roughly 500,000 distinct CDR3 sequences, approximately 21% found once; its top ten account for more than 6%. Study-wide results and limits: Persistent-disease Graves' patients showed less TCR diversity than new cases.

Ten or more counts support this clonotype. Its antigen is as yet unknown. Described time point: persistent/refractory GD, antithyroid drugs over 5 years with positive TRAb. PBMCs were the source of the RNA used for TCR sequencing. The ends were cut back, 3 bases at V and 6 bases at J, with 14 bases in the middle. The length of the CDR3 is 14 residues. The sequenced sample was peripheral blood mononuclear cells (PBMCs), obtained when the disease was refractory, from a patient treated with antithyroid drugs. The genes are TRBV12-3 or TRBV12-4 and TRBJ1-1; D is ambiguous. This TCR derives from a female donor with Graves disease. The CDR3 here is CASSFGSSVAEAFF. The CDR3 DNA reads TGTGCCAGCAGTTTTGGTTCTAGTGTCGCTGAAGCTTTCTTT.